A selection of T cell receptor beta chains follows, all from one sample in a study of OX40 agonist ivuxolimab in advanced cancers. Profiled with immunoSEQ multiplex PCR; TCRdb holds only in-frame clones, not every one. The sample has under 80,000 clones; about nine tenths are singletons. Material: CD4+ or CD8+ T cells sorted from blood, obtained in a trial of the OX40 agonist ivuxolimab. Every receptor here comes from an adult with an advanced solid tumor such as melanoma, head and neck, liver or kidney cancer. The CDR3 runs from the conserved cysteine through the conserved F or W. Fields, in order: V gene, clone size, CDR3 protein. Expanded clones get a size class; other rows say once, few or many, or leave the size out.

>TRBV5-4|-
CASSLVTGQETQYF
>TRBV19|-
CASRGELSNQPQHF
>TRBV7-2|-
CASRRGGGNYEQYF
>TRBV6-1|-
CASRPGTSGSNEQFF
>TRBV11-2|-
CASSLGTLSATDTQYF
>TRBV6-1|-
CASGQGLNTEAFF
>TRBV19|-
CASSPRDSHNEKLFF
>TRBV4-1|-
CASSLGQGSYEQYF
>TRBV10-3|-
CASSPTYNQPQHF
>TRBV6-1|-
CASSAPGQGALSEQFF
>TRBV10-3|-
CAISESPADTEAFF
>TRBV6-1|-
CASTWLSYEQYF
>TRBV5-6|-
CASGGQGGNEQFF
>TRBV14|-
CASSRSGGAIGETQYF
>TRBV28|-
CASSLGGQNTEAFF
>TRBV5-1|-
CASSPRGETNEQYF
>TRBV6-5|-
CASSYSHRDTEAFF
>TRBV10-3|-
CAILAPPQNTQYF
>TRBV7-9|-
CASSRDPHEQYF
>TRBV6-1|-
CASSELTESQFF
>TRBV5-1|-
CASSWGGSNNYEQYF
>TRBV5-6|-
CASSSPQGEGEKLFF
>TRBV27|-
CASGETRTFASGYTF
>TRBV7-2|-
CASSLASYGYTF
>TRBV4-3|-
CASSQGGRGTSTDTQYF
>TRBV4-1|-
CASSPGAGDGPGELFF
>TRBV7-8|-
CASSLARDGLGNNYGYTF
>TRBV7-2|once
CASSLAPVSGEQFF
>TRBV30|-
CACSPGQLTDTQYF
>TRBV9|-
CASSVRGGGELFF
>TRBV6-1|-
CASLQGLNTEAFF
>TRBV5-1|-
CASSGSRGLSSYNEQFF
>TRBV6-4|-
CASILTGPTKIYEQYF
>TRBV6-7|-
CASSSQGSSYNEQFF
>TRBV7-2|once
CASSSAYEQYF
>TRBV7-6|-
CASSLGPGGYNEQFF
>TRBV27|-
CASSLWGSSEQYF
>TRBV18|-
CASSPEGGSGTEAFF
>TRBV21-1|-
CASKDTSSYNSPLHF
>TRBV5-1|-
CASSPGQGATRNEKLFF
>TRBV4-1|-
CASSIAGTSPYEQYF
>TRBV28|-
CASKGPFYGYTF
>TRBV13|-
CASSFGRGQIAKNIQYF
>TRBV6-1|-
CASSEARQYSNQPQHF
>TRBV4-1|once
CASSRGAYPTNEQFF